Presented here are 31 T cell receptor beta chains from one specimen sequenced in a study of cytomegalovirus exposure and HLA in healthy donors. TCRdb keeps only in-frame clones here, not all; method: immunoSEQ multiplex PCR. This table holds around 150,000 clones, roughly 91% found once. Sequencing was carried out using PBMCs. The receptors come from a woman aged 18-35 years in good health and CMV-seropositive.

This clone showed up just once. V and J are TRBV29-1 and TRBJ2-5; 10 bases map to TRBD2. Trimming took 4 bases from V and 2 from J; bases not matched to a gene: 4. The CDR3 length is 14 residues. Per the germline V gene, CDR1 is SQVTM and CDR2 is ANQGSEA. Written as DNA, the CDR3 is TGCAGCGTTGTTCCTAGCGGGAGACAAGAGACCCAGTACTTC. Residues: CSVVPSGRQETQYF.

The genes are TRBV15 and TRBJ1-2; 7 bases line up with TRBD1. The CDR3 contains 14 residues. The junction had 5 bases not matched to a gene; V was cut back by 3 bases and J by 4 bases. Germline-derived CDR1 and CDR2 are LNHNV and YYDKDF (reference sequence). The CDR3 nucleotides are TGTGCCACCAGCAGGGACCAGGGGGGCTATGGCTACACCTTC. Its protein product is CATSRDQGGYGYTF. Full variable domain (remainder filled in from reference TRBV15 and TRBJ1-2): DAMVIQNPRYQVTQFGKPVTLSCSQTLNHNVMYWYQQKSSQAPKLLFHYYDKDFNNEADTPDNFQSRRPNTSFCFLDIRSPGLGDTAMYLCATSRDQGGYGYTFGSGTRLTVV.

This clone was counted only a few times. This chain connects TRBV30 to TRBJ2-4, with TRBD1 matching over 8 bases. CDR1 and CDR2 from the germline V gene are GTSNPN and SVGIG (reference sequence). The CDR3 consists of 12 residues. V trimming: 2 bases; J trimming: 7 bases; junction bases outside the gene matches: 1. CDR3 bases: TGTGCCTGGAGTACAGGGGGGAACATTCAGTACTTC. Translating it yields CAWSTGGNIQYF.

The V gene is TRBV7-3, the J gene TRBJ2-1, with 11 bases identical to TRBD1. V was clipped by 4 bases and J by 6 bases; unmatched bases: 5. The CDR3 consists of 15 residues. Germline V CDR1 and CDR2: SGHTA, FQGTGA. The CDR3 nucleotides read TGTGCCAGCAGCTCCGGACAGGGGGCAGGCAATGAGCAGTTCTTC. Its translation is CASSSGQGAGNEQFF. The entire variable domain, with the rest obtained from reference TRBV7-3 and TRBJ2-1, is as follows: GAGVSQTPSNKVTEKGKYVELRCDPISGHTALYWYRQSLGQGPEFLIYFQGTGAADDSGLPNDRFFAVRPEGSVSTLKIQRTERGDSAVYLCASSSGQGAGNEQFFGPGTRLTVL.

The V call is TRBV4-1, the J call TRBJ2-3; D is perhaps TRBD1 (5 bases). Germline V gene data show CDR1 as MGHRA and CDR2 as YSYEKL. The CDR3 consists of 14 residues. Trimming left V 1 base short and J 2 bases short, with 7 bases between. DNA of the CDR3: TGCGCCAGCAGCCAAGCCAGGGACACAGATACGCAGTATTTT. This encodes CASSQARDTDTQYF.

V and J are TRBV2 and TRBJ2-7, with a possible D match to TRBD2 (7 bases). V shed 2 bases and J shed 7 bases, with 15 bases lying between them. The CDR3 extends over 14 amino acids. CDR1 and CDR2 (germline): SNHLY, FYNNEI. CDR3 region: CASSEPGGRGEQYF. CDR3 DNA sequence: TGTGCCAGCAGTGAACCCGGGGGGCGAGGTGAGCAGTACTTC.

This clone is a singleton in its sample. V usage is TRBV27 and J usage is TRBJ2-7, with 7 nucleotides matching TRBD1. The V gene end was trimmed by 8 bases and the J gene end by 2 bases; junction bases not matched to a gene: 12. The CDR3 spans 15 residues. Germline V gene lookup returns CDR1 MNHEY and CDR2 SMNVEV (reference sequence). In DNA, the CDR3 is TGTGCCAGCGAGGGACAGCAAAGTAATACCTACGAGCAGTACTTC. Protein sequence: CASEGQQSNTYEQYF.

The sample holds one count of this clone. The chain is built from TRBV11-2 and TRBJ2-2, with 11 bases aligning to TRBD2. V was pared by 4 bases and J by 4 bases, with 2 bases of the junction left unmatched. CDR1 is SGHAT and CDR2 is FQNNGV in the germline V gene. The CDR3 is 15 amino acids. The CDR3 loop is CASSSLAGVTGELFF. The CDR3 DNA sequence: TGTGCCAGCAGCTCACTAGCGGGAGTCACCGGGGAGCTGTTTTTT.

The rearrangement joins TRBV9 to TRBJ1-1; 8 bases match TRBD1. Trimming removed 4 bases from V and 1 base from J; junction bases left unmatched: 3. Germline V lookup: CDR1 SGDLS, CDR2 YYNGEE. This CDR3 region has 14 residues. In nucleotides, the CDR3 is TGTGCCAGCAGCTCCGACAGGGGGAACACTGAAGCTTTCTTT. Residues: CASSSDRGNTEAFF.

This clone came up once. This chain connects TRBV4-2 to TRBJ2-2, with D possibly TRBD2 on 5 matching bases. Germline V gives CDR1 LGHNA, CDR2 YNFKEQ. The CDR3 is 17 residues long. V lost 0 bases, J lost 6 bases, and 17 bases lay in between. CDR3 residues: CASSQEEARVAPGELFF. The CDR3 nucleotides read TGTGCCAGCAGCCAAGAGGAGGCTCGGGTGGCCCCCGGGGAGCTGTTTTTT.

The chain carries TRBV7-2 and TRBJ1-1; unclear D gene. V dropped 5 bases and J dropped 1 base, with 8 bases sitting between them. Germline assignment: CDR1 SGHTA and CDR2 FQGNSA. The CDR3 is 13 amino acids. CDR3 protein: CASSVLRNTEAFF. The CDR3 nucleotides are TGTGCCAGCAGCGTTCTCAGGAACACTGAAGCTTTCTTT.

This CDR3 reads CASRRTGGRGYEQYF. Written as DNA, the CDR3 is TGTGCCAGCAGAAGGACAGGAGGGAGAGGTTACGAGCAGTACTTC. This rearrangement joins TRBV28 to TRBJ2-7, with D tentatively TRBD1 (7 bases). The CDR3 loop spans 15 amino acids. Germline V gene data show CDR1 as MDHEN and CDR2 as SYDVKM. Trimming shortened V by 6 bases and J by 4 bases, and 19 bases separated the two germline ends. Full variable domain (remainder filled in from reference TRBV28 and TRBJ2-7): DVKVTQSSRYLVKRTGEKVFLECVQDMDHENMFWYRQDPGLGLRLIYFSYDVKMKEKGDIPEGYSVSREKKERFSLILESASTNQTSMYLCASRRTGGRGYEQYFGPGTRLTVT.

The V call is TRBV4-1, the J call TRBJ1-3, with a possible D match to TRBD1 (5 bases). Trimming stripped 4 bases from V and 2 bases from J, with 12 bases between. CDR1 and CDR2 (germline): MGHRA, YSYEKL. This CDR3 comprises 15 residues. CDR3 region: CASSPPTVAGNTIYF. The CDR3 coding sequence is TGCGCCAGCAGCCCCCCGACAGTTGCTGGAAACACCATATATTTT.

V gene TRBV29-1 combines with J gene TRBJ2-2, with 10 nucleotides matching TRBD2. Trimming took 4 bases from V and 6 from J; bases not matched to a gene: 8. Germline lookup yields CDR1 SQVTM and CDR2 ANQGSEA. The CDR3 contains 15 residues. CDR3 region: CSVGQAGGLAGELFF. Written as DNA, the CDR3 is TGCAGCGTTGGCCAAGCGGGAGGGCTAGCCGGGGAGCTGTTTTTT.

V usage is TRBV28 and J usage is TRBJ2-4; D might be TRBD2 (5 bases). CDR1 and CDR2 (germline): MDHEN, SYDVKM. The CDR3 contains 16 residues. The germline V and J ends were trimmed by 6 bases and 0 bases, with 15 bases remaining between them. CDR3 sequence (DNA): TGTGCCAGCAGCCTTGGCGGGCCTCTAGCCAAAAACATTCAGTACTTC. As protein: CASSLGGPLAKNIQYF.

The rearrangement joins TRBV27 to TRBJ2-7; D may be TRBD2 (6 bases). The CDR3 extends over 15 amino acids. In germline, CDR1 is MNHEY, CDR2 SMNVEV (reference sequence). V was trimmed by 5 bases and J by 0 bases, leaving 14 bases between them. The CDR3 spells CASSVLSSASYEQYF. The CDR3 coding sequence is TGTGCCAGCAGTGTCCTCTCTAGCGCCTCCTACGAGCAGTACTTC.

This clone was recorded only once. The chain joins TRBV18 to TRBJ1-5; the match to TRBD1 covers 8 bases. CDR3 length: 15 amino acids. In germline, CDR1 is KGHSH, CDR2 LQKENI. With 5 bases clipped from V and 4 bases from J, the junction kept 7 bases outside the gene matches. CDR3 nucleotide sequence: TGTGCCAGCTCATCCCGGACAGGGCGTAATCAGCCCCAGCATTTT. Residues: CASSSRTGRNQPQHF.

The table lists this clone with a count of one. The chain is built from TRBV6-4 and TRBJ1-4; D gene unclear. The ends were cut back, 0 bases at V and 4 bases at J, with 9 bases in the middle. This CDR3 has 15 amino acids. Per the germline V gene, CDR1 is MRHNA and CDR2 is SNTAGT. The CDR3 nucleotides read TGTGCCAGCAGTGACTCGGGAGGGAGTAATGAAAAACTGTTTTTT. Its protein is CASSDSGGSNEKLFF.

The rearrangement links TRBV5-6 to TRBJ2-1, with TRBD2 as a possible D gene (6 bases). V was trimmed by 4 bases and J by 10 bases, leaving 12 bases between them. This CDR3 is 12 amino acids long. From germline, CDR1 is SGHDT and CDR2 YYEEEE. This CDR3 is CASSHLEGEQFF. CDR3 sequence (DNA): TGTGCCAGCAGCCACCTGGAGGGGGAGCAGTTCTTC.

V and J are TRBV29-1 and TRBJ1-5, with D possibly being TRBD1 (6 bases). This CDR3 region has 13 residues. Germline V gene sequence: CDR1 SQVTM, CDR2 ANQGSEA. The germline V and J ends were trimmed by 6 bases and 4 bases, with 13 bases remaining between them. CDR3 loop: CSVETGSNQPQHF. The CDR3 region has the DNA TGCAGCGTGGAGACAGGATCGAATCAGCCCCAGCATTTT.

This sequence joins TRBV10-3 and TRBJ2-7, with D possibly TRBD1 on 6 matching bases. The CDR3 consists of 14 residues. The V end lost 3 bases, the J end lost 5 bases, and 14 bases lay between the germline ends. Germline V gene data show CDR1 as ENHRY and CDR2 as SYGVKD. CDR3 protein: CAISDREGGNEQYF. The CDR3 coding sequence is TGTGCCATCAGTGATAGGGAAGGGGGAAACGAGCAGTACTTC.

This chain uses TRBV19 with TRBJ2-7; D gene unclear. The CDR3 consists of 12 residues. The germline V gene has CDR1 LNHDA and CDR2 SQIVND (reference sequence). Trimming took 10 bases from V and 0 from J, leaving 10 bases between them. The CDR3 DNA reads as TGTGCCACAGAAACCGACTCCTACGAGCAGTACTTC. This encodes CATETDSYEQYF.

J is TRBJ2-3 and V is TRBV7-8; TRBD2 matches at 10 bases. The CDR3 is 13 amino acids. The J segment lost 8 bases and the V segment lost 6 bases, leaving 5 bases of the junction unmatched. Germline V gene lookup returns CDR1 SGHVS and CDR2 FQNEAQ. CDR3 amino acids: CASSPSSGSTQYF. DNA of the CDR3: TGTGCCAGCAGTCCATCTAGCGGGAGTACGCAGTATTTT.

The chain recombines TRBV27 with TRBJ1-2; possible D gene TRBD1, 5 bases. The CDR3 contains 13 residues. V was pared by 6 bases and J by 8 bases, with 16 bases between. Germline CDR1 reads MNHEY; CDR2 reads SMNVEV (reference sequence). The CDR3, as DNA: TGTGCCAGCAGGGGGGGAGGGTCATTCGGCTACACCTTC. Encoded protein: CASRGGGSFGYTF.

V and J are TRBV9 and TRBJ2-3; tentatively, D is TRBD2 (6 bases). This CDR3 contains 13 residues. With 2 bases removed from V and 6 bases from J, the gap between germline ends came to 10 bases. From germline, CDR1 is SGDLS and CDR2 YYNGEE. CDR3: CASSVGLPDTQYF. The CDR3 nucleotides read TGTGCCAGCAGCGTGGGACTTCCCGATACGCAGTATTTT.

CDR3 in amino acids: CASSPPGGGGSGANVLTF. The CDR3 nucleotides read TGTGCCAGCAGTCCCCCCGGAGGTGGCGGCTCTGGGGCCAACGTCCTGACTTTC. This chain links TRBV28 with TRBJ2-6; D is perhaps TRBD2 (5 bases). Trimming removed 5 bases from V and 0 bases from J, with 17 bases in between. The germline gives CDR1 MDHEN, CDR2 SYDVKM. The CDR3 runs to 18 residues.

J is TRBJ2-1 and V is TRBV29-1; 9 nucleotides agree with TRBD2. V shed 4 bases, J shed 8 bases, and the junction held 6 bases outside the gene matches. This CDR3 spans 13 amino acids. Germline values: CDR1 SQVTM, CDR2 ANQGSEA. This chain's CDR3 is CSVVASGTYEQFF. CDR3 sequence (DNA): TGCAGCGTTGTGGCTAGCGGGACATATGAGCAGTTCTTC.

The gene calls are TRBV5-1 and TRBJ1-1; weak D call: TRBD1 (6 bases). V lost 0 bases to trimming and J lost 1 base, with 7 bases between them. The CDR3 has 14 amino acids. CDR1 and CDR2 from the germline V gene are SGHRS and YFSETQ. The CDR3 DNA sequence: TGCGCCAGCAGCTTGGTACAGGGGAACACTGAAGCTTTCTTT. Translating gives CASSLVQGNTEAFF.

V is TRBV6-1 and J is TRBJ2-5; TRBD1 agrees at 9 bases. The germline CDR1 and CDR2 sequences are MNHNS and SASEGT. The CDR3 has 17 amino acids. The V segment lost 3 bases and the J segment 1 base; nucleotides outside the gene matches: 9. This CDR3 reads CASSEGDRASPQETQYF. The CDR3 bases are TGTGCCAGCAGTGAGGGGGACAGGGCAAGCCCCCAAGAGACCCAGTACTTC.

The chain uses TRBV7-2 and TRBJ2-2; D call uncertain. Germline CDR1 SGHTA, CDR2 FQGNSA. The V end lost 2 bases, the J end lost 7 bases, and 8 bases lay between the germline ends. There are 13 residues in the CDR3. CDR3 in amino acids: CASSLLFGGELFF. The DNA of the CDR3 is TGTGCCAGCAGCTTATTGTTCGGCGGGGAGCTGTTTTTT.

The chain employs TRBV11-3 and TRBJ2-1, with 9 bases identical to TRBD1. This CDR3 has 16 residues. The V gene end was trimmed by 5 bases and the J gene end by 3 bases; junction bases not matched to a gene: 8. Germline V lookup: CDR1 SGHNT, CDR2 YENEEA. In DNA, the CDR3 is TGTGCCAGCAGCCCGCGGGACAGGGTGGGCTACAATGAGCAGTTCTTC. Translated: CASSPRDRVGYNEQFF.